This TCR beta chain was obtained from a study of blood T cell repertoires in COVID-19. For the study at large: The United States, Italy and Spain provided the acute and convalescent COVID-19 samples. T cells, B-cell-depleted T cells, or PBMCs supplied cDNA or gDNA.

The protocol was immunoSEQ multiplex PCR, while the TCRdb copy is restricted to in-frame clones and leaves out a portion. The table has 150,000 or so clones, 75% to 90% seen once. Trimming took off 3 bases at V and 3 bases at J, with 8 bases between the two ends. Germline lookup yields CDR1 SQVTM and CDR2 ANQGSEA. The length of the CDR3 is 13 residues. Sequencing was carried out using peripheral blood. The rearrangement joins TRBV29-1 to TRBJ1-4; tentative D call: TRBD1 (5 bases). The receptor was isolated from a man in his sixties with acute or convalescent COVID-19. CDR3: CSVDGGANEKLFF. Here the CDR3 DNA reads TGCAGCGTTGACGGGGGAGCTAATGAAAAACTGTTTTTT.